Below, 29 T cell receptor beta chains from the same sample are listed, as sequenced in a study of T-cell memory formation after mild COVID-19 (dated by TCRdb to the early 2020s). Library preparation employed 5' RACE. Reads for this sample came from an Illumina NovaSeq 6000. TCRdb reanalyzed the raw reads on its own, using fastp at Q25 for trimming and MiXCR for clone calling, and kept in-frame beta chains. Rows with a matching CDR3 protein are joined into one entry that keeps the most common DNA and genes. The sample table contains a few hundred thousand distinct CDR3 sequences; only one count was recorded for about 15% of them. The ten most abundant clones make up around 22% of the sample. Sequences were obtained from PBMCs or a T cell subset sorted from them (not recorded which). The receptors derive from a man in his late teens or twenties who had mild COVID-19 (a few samples of this study predate the infection). The sample titles of this study are shuffled in the database, so cell type and time point are left out; the donor was told from shared clones.

This clonotype showed up just a few times. The chain recombines TRBV7-9 with TRBJ2-2; D is uncertain. Trimming cost V 5 bases and J 5 bases, with 12 bases left between them. The CDR3 is 14 amino acids. The germline gives CDR1 SEHNR, CDR2 FQNEAQ (reference sequence). The CDR3 DNA reads TGTGCCAGCAGCATACTGGAGAGGACCGGGGAGCTGTTTTTT. Its protein product is CASSILERTGELFF.

This clonotype was seen only a few times. The chain's CDR3 is CASSLRDRAYNEQFF. The CDR3, as DNA: TGTGCCAGCAGCCTCCGGGACAGGGCATATAATGAGCAGTTCTTC. The V call is TRBV7-9, the J call TRBJ2-1, with TRBD1 identical over 9 bases. The CDR3 loop spans 15 amino acids. Trimming took 5 bases from V and 7 from J; bases not matched to a gene: 9. Germline V gives CDR1 SEHNR, CDR2 FQNEAQ (reference sequence).

The chain recombines TRBV9 with TRBJ1-3, with a weak D call TRBD1 (5 bases). Germline CDR1 is SGDLS and CDR2 is YYNGEE. The length of the CDR3 is 15 residues. With 3 bases removed from V and 1 base from J, the gap between germline ends came to 11 bases. The CDR3 coding sequence is TGTGCCAGCAGCGGGGGCAAGGAGTCTGGAAACACCATATATTTT. Translation: CASSGGKESGNTIYF. Supplemented by reference TRBV9 and TRBJ1-3, the full variable domain reads DSGVTQTPKHLITATGQRVTLRCSPRSGDLSVYWYQQSLDQGLQFLIQYYNGEERAKGNILERFSAQQFPDLHSELNLSSLELGDSALYFCASSGGKESGNTIYFGEGSWLTVV.

This clonotype was picked up a small number of times. This chain links TRBV5-1 with TRBJ2-3, with D unresolved. Germline V lookup: CDR1 SGHRS, CDR2 YFSETQ. V dropped 0 bases and J dropped 4 bases, with 9 bases sitting between them. The CDR3 runs 14 residues. Here the CDR3 DNA reads TGCGCCAGCAGCTTGGATGGAAAATCAGATACGCAGTATTTT. This gives the protein CASSLDGKSDTQYF. Drawing the rest from reference TRBV5-1 and TRBJ2-3, the complete variable domain is KAGVTQTPRYLIKTRGQQVTLSCSPISGHRSVSWYQQTPGQGLQFLFEYFSETQRNKGNFPGRFSGRQFSNSRSEMNVSTLELGDSALYLCASSLDGKSDTQYFGPGTRLTVL.

In its sample, this clonotype was seen a few times. V gene TRBV7-2 combines with J gene TRBJ2-1; TRBD1 aligns across 7 bases. The CDR3 consists of 12 residues. The germline V gene has CDR1 SGHTA and CDR2 FQGNSA. The trim removed 5 bases at V and 15 bases at J, leaving 10 bases unmatched. The CDR3 loop is CASSMGTVFAFF. DNA of the CDR3: TGTGCCAGCAGCATGGGGACAGTATTTGCGTTCTTC.

The V gene is TRBV30, the J gene TRBJ1-2; D is unresolved. Trimming removed 0 bases at V and 4 bases at J, with 9 bases between. CDR1 and CDR2 from the germline V gene are GTSNPN and SVGIG (reference sequence). The CDR3 is 13 residues long. The CDR3 sequence: CAWSVRAGYGYTF. For the CDR3, the DNA is TGTGCCTGGAGTGTTCGGGCGGGCTATGGCTACACCTTC.

The chain couples TRBV10-1 to TRBJ1-4; 11 nucleotides align to TRBD1. The CDR3 is 14 amino acids. The ends lost 6 bases at V and 12 bases at J; junction bases unmatched: 9. Germline CDR1 and CDR2: WNHNN and SYGVQD (reference sequence). The CDR3 sequence is CASSPAGTGGQLFF. The CDR3 DNA sequence: TGCGCCAGCAGCCCAGCCGGGACAGGGGGACAACTGTTTTTT.

This clonotype occurred a few times. V usage is TRBV28 and J usage is TRBJ1-1, with TRBD1 matching 8 bases. V was clipped by 6 bases and J by 5 bases; unmatched bases: 11. Germline values: CDR1 MDHEN, CDR2 SYDVKM. This CDR3 is built from 15 residues. CDR3 nucleotides: TGTGCCAGCAGCCCGCCTCAGGGGGCGAAGACTGAAGCTTTCTTT. Translation gives CASSPPQGAKTEAFF.

This clonotype turned up a few times. The chain couples TRBV13 to TRBJ1-3; possibly TRBD1 for D (6 bases). This CDR3 is built from 18 residues. Germline V CDR1 and CDR2: PRHDT, FYEKMQ (reference sequence). V was cut by 2 bases and J by 0 bases, with 17 bases left in between. For the CDR3, the DNA is TGTGCCAGCAGCTTAAAGGCAGGGACAAGTCGCTCTGGAAACACCATATATTTT. This translates into CASSLKAGTSRSGNTIYF.

V is TRBV2 and J is TRBJ2-7, with D perhaps TRBD1 or TRBD2 (5 bases each). The CDR3 runs to 11 residues. Germline V gene data show CDR1 as SNHLY and CDR2 as FYNNEI. V shed 4 bases and J shed 6 bases, with 7 bases lying between them. The DNA of the CDR3 is TGTGCCAGCAGTGCTGGGGGCGAGCAGTACGTC. It yields the protein CASSAGGEQYV.

This clonotype was counted between two and nine times. V gene TRBV4-2 combines with J gene TRBJ2-1, with TRBD2 identical over 10 bases. Per germline, CDR1 LGHNA and CDR2 YNFKEQ. The CDR3 length is 16 residues. V lost 1 base and J lost 5; bases outside the gene matches: 5. In DNA, the CDR3 is TGTGCCAGCAGCCAAGGTCGGACTAGCGGCCACAATGAGCAGTTCTTC. Translation: CASSQGRTSGHNEQFF.

This clonotype appeared many times. The chain recombines TRBV7-2 with TRBJ1-2; the match to TRBD1 covers 9 bases. CDR1 and CDR2 (germline): SGHTA, FQGNSA. V gave up 4 bases and J gave up 4 bases; unmatched junction bases: 4. The CDR3 totals 14 residues. The CDR3 protein is CASSSKTGGYGYTF. DNA of the CDR3: TGTGCCAGCAGCTCTAAGACAGGGGGCTATGGCTACACCTTC.

The chain recombines TRBV5-1 with TRBJ2-1; 8 bases are a match to TRBD1. Germline V lookup: CDR1 SGHRS, CDR2 YFSETQ. The CDR3 extends over 15 amino acids. Trimming removed 4 bases from V and 0 bases from J; junction bases left unmatched: 3. The CDR3 reads CASSRGTGSYNEQFF. The CDR3 region has the DNA TGCGCCAGCAGCCGAGGGACAGGCTCCTACAATGAGCAGTTCTTC.

The V gene is TRBV5-1, the J gene TRBJ2-7; D may be TRBD1 (6 bases). V lost 0 bases and J 2 bases, leaving 18 bases between the germline ends. This CDR3 spans 17 amino acids. Germline CDR1 SGHRS, CDR2 YFSETQ. The CDR3 sequence: CASSLGTRDTFPYEQYF. The CDR3 bases are TGCGCCAGCAGCTTGGGGACCCGGGACACCTTCCCCTACGAGCAGTACTTC. The full variable domain, in which reference TRBV5-1 and TRBJ2-7 provide the parts outside the CDR3, is KAGVTQTPRYLIKTRGQQVTLSCSPISGHRSVSWYQQTPGQGLQFLFEYFSETQRNKGNFPGRFSGRQFSNSRSEMNVSTLELGDSALYLCASSLGTRDTFPYEQYFGPGTRLTVT.

This clonotype was counted at least ten times. This rearrangement joins TRBV18 to TRBJ2-7; a possible D gene is TRBD1 (6 bases). The CDR3 totals 14 residues. Trimming took 2 bases from V and 2 from J, leaving 10 bases between them. Germline V gives CDR1 KGHSH, CDR2 LQKENI. The CDR3 DNA follows: TGTGCCAGCTCACCATCGGCAGGGGCCTACGAGCAGTACTTC. This translates into CASSPSAGAYEQYF.

In its sample, this clonotype was seen a few times. The rearrangement links TRBV6-5 to TRBJ2-5; D gene ambiguous. Germline CDR1 is MNHEY and CDR2 is SVGAGI. Trimming removed 8 bases from V and 2 bases from J, with 12 bases in between. The CDR3 has 13 residues. The CDR3 DNA reads as TGTGCCAGCCTGGATCCCCCGCAAGAGACCCAGTACTTC. Protein: CASLDPPQETQYF.

This clonotype was seen more than once but under ten times. J is TRBJ2-2 and V is TRBV7-2, with 8 bases matching TRBD2. V lost 6 bases and J lost 2; bases outside the gene matches: 5. Germline V gene lookup returns CDR1 SGHTA and CDR2 FQGNSA. The CDR3 covers 15 residues. The CDR3 DNA sequence: TGTGCCAGCAGGCCGGGGGGGCCCAACACCGGGGAGCTGTTTTTT. Its translation is CASRPGGPNTGELFF.

This clonotype was seen a handful of times. The chain combines TRBV20-1 with TRBJ1-1; D gene uncertain. V lost 1 base to trimming and J lost 5 bases, with 14 bases between them. The germline V gene has CDR1 DFQATT and CDR2 SNEGSKA (reference sequence). The CDR3 extends over 14 amino acids. For the CDR3, the DNA is TGCAGTGCTAGAGCGCAGGCGACTAGGACTGAAGCTTTCTTT. This gives the protein CSARAQATRTEAFF.

In its sample, this clonotype was seen a few times. The V and J genes are TRBV7-3 and TRBJ2-5; possible D gene TRBD2, 7 bases. V was pared by 5 bases and J by 3 bases, with 13 bases between. The CDR3 is 14 residues long. CDR1 SGHTA and CDR2 FQGTGA come from the germline V gene. The CDR3 is CASSSWGGKETQYF. In DNA, the CDR3 is TGTGCCAGCAGCAGCTGGGGGGGCAAAGAGACCCAGTACTTC.

In this sample, this clonotype turned up a few times. The rearrangement uses TRBV9 and TRBJ1-1, with 9 bases lining up with TRBD1. Germline V gene sequence: CDR1 SGDLS, CDR2 YYNGEE. V was pared by 0 bases and J by 6 bases, with 0 bases of the junction left unmatched. This CDR3 is built from 13 residues. The CDR3 DNA follows: TGTGCCAGCAGCGTAGGGGACAGGGCTGAAGCTTTCTTT. Amino acids: CASSVGDRAEAFF.

This clonotype turned up a few times. The rearrangement links TRBV7-9 to TRBJ1-4; weak D call: TRBD1 (6 bases). V was pared by 5 bases and J by 2 bases, with 12 bases between. The CDR3 totals 15 residues. Germline lookup yields CDR1 SEHNR and CDR2 FQNEAQ (reference sequence). This CDR3 reads CASSVTGFTNEKLFF. CDR3 in DNA: TGTGCCAGCAGCGTAACAGGGTTCACTAATGAAAAACTGTTTTTT.

A few counts support this clonotype. A much larger clone lies one base from this, so it may be a read error. The chain has TRBV12-3 or TRBV12-4 and TRBJ1-2, with D maybe TRBD1 (5 bases). CDR3 size: 12 residues. V was cut by 1 base and J by 8 bases, with 8 bases left in between. The CDR3 region has the DNA TGTGCCAGCAGTTTAGGGGGGGAAGGCTACACCTTC. This codes for CASSLGGEGYTF.

The rearrangement links TRBV6-6 to TRBJ1-1; perhaps TRBD1 as D (5 bases). The germline V gene encodes CDR1 MNHNY and CDR2 SVGAGI (reference sequence). The CDR3 runs 15 residues. Trimming pared 5 bases from V and 5 bases from J, leaving 18 bases between. CDR3: CASSPFPTGGTEAFF. The CDR3 nucleotides are TGTGCCAGCAGTCCATTTCCGACGGGGGGGACTGAAGCTTTCTTT.

There are a few counts of this clonotype. The gene calls are TRBV9 and TRBJ2-1; 8 bases are shared with TRBD1. The CDR3 sequence is 15 residues long. Germline trimming cut 2 bases from V and 0 bases from J; bases unmatched to any gene: 1. CDR1 is SGDLS, CDR2 YYNGEE, per germline. This CDR3 reads CASSVTGGSYNEQFF. CDR3 DNA: TGTGCCAGCAGCGTCACAGGGGGCTCCTACAATGAGCAGTTCTTC.

V gene TRBV4-1 combines with J gene TRBJ2-5, with D possibly matching TRBD1 (6 bases). V was cut by 0 bases and J by 4 bases, with 18 bases left in between. Looked up from germline, CDR1 is MGHRA and CDR2 is YSYEKL. This CDR3 has 17 residues. The CDR3 nucleotides are TGCGCCAGCAGCCAAGATTTTTCAGGGGCCATCTCAGAGACCCAGTACTTC. It yields the protein CASSQDFSGAISETQYF.

The sample holds a few counts of this clonotype. The CDR3 spells CASRRDTLTDTQYF. CDR3 nucleotides: TGTGCCAGCAGGAGAGACACCCTCACAGATACGCAGTATTTT. The chain links TRBV6-5 to TRBJ2-3, with D unclear. This CDR3 comprises 14 residues. The V end was cut by 6 bases, the J end by 2 bases, with 12 bases between. From germline, CDR1 is MNHEY and CDR2 SVGAGI.

The J gene is TRBJ1-2, the V gene TRBV7-9; D remains ambiguous. The V end was cut by 5 bases, the J end by 1 base, with 8 bases between. The germline gives CDR1 SEHNR, CDR2 FQNEAQ (reference sequence). The CDR3 length is 13 residues. Here the CDR3 DNA reads TGTGCCAGCAGCCCCACTGTTAACTATGGCTACACCTTC. This sequence encodes CASSPTVNYGYTF.

V usage is TRBV6-1 and J usage is TRBJ2-3; D may be TRBD2 (5 bases). V shed 7 bases and J shed 1 base, with 9 bases lying between them. Germline V gene sequence: CDR1 MNHNS, CDR2 SASEGT. This CDR3 spans 13 amino acids. The CDR3 sequence is CASTRRGTDTQYF. In DNA, the CDR3 is TGTGCCAGCACGCGGCGGGGCACAGATACGCAGTATTTT.

This sequence joins TRBV2 and TRBJ2-2, with D unclear. Per the germline V gene, CDR1 is SNHLY and CDR2 is FYNNEI. The CDR3 is made up of 15 amino acids. V gave up 2 bases and J gave up 2 bases, with 9 bases separating them. Here the CDR3 reads CASSERPTNTGELFF. In nucleotides, the CDR3 is TGTGCCAGCAGTGAACGTCCAACCAACACCGGGGAGCTGTTTTTT.